Following are 13 T cell receptor beta chains from one sample sequenced in a study of shared clonotypes between healthy human individuals. TCRdb keeps only in-frame clones here, not all; method: immunoSEQ multiplex PCR. The repertoire holds roughly 1 million clones, with around three quarters as singletons. Sequencing was done on a sample of memory CD4+ T cells from PBMCs. Subset meaning: CD45RA-negative fraction. All receptors derive from a man between 18 and 35 years old in good health. Some clones in this sample may be carry-over from other donors' samples.

The table lists this clone with a count of one. The rearrangement joins TRBV7-9 to TRBJ2-7; D is uncertain. The CDR3 length is 14 residues. V dropped 1 base and J dropped 6 bases, with 13 bases sitting between them. CDR1 and CDR2 (germline): SEHNR, FQNEAQ (reference sequence). CDR3 coding DNA: TGTGCCAGCAGCTTAGTAGGGCCGAGCCGCGAGCAGTACTTC. Amino acid sequence: CASSLVGPSREQYF.

The V gene is TRBV19, the J gene TRBJ2-1, with 9 bases matching TRBD2. Losses at the gene ends were 5 bases for V and 1 base for J; bases not matched to a gene: 15. The CDR3 spans 19 residues. CDR1 is LNHDA, CDR2 SQIVND, per germline (reference sequence). The CDR3 coding sequence is TGTGCCAGTAGTTATTGGCGGGAGGGCCTTACCTCATCCTACAATGAGCAGTTCTTC. This translates into CASSYWREGLTSSYNEQFF.

The gene calls are TRBV28 and TRBJ2-3; 8 bases match TRBD1. Trimming cost V 3 bases and J 5 bases; bases outside gene matches: 13. This CDR3 spans 17 amino acids. Germline values: CDR1 MDHEN, CDR2 SYDVKM. CDR3 sequence (DNA): TGTGCCAGCAGTTTCGCCCGGACAGGGAGAAAGTTAGATACGCAGTATTTT. Translated, it gives CASSFARTGRKLDTQYF.

Here the CDR3 reads CAISRASNEQFF. The CDR3 region has the DNA TGTGCCATCAGCAGGGCAAGCAATGAGCAGTTCTTC. This sequence joins TRBV10-3 and TRBJ2-1, with D perhaps matching TRBD1 (5 bases). This CDR3 has 12 amino acids. V dropped 6 bases and J dropped 6 bases, with 9 bases sitting between them. Germline V gene sequence: CDR1 ENHRY, CDR2 SYGVKD.

The V gene is TRBV30, the J gene TRBJ2-3, with TRBD2 matching over 15 bases. Germline V lookup: CDR1 GTSNPN, CDR2 SVGIG (reference sequence). Trimming removed 0 bases from V and 5 bases from J; junction bases left unmatched: 3. The CDR3 runs to 16 residues. CDR3 bases: TGTGCCTGGAGTGTTGGACTAGCGGGGGGGGTAGATACGCAGTATTTT. This translates into CAWSVGLAGGVDTQYF.

The table lists this clone with a few counts. The genes are TRBV29-1 and TRBJ1-4, with TRBD1 as a possible D gene (6 bases). Germline V gene sequence: CDR1 SQVTM, CDR2 ANQGSEA. The CDR3 has 12 residues. The ends were cut back, 6 bases at V and 7 bases at J, with 12 bases in the middle. CDR3 sequence reads: CSVGALGEKLFF. The DNA for the CDR3 is TGCAGCGTGGGGGCCTTGGGTGAAAAACTGTTTTTT.

The chain carries TRBV9 and TRBJ2-7; TRBD2 agrees at 7 bases. V was clipped by 4 bases and J by 3 bases; unmatched bases: 10. Germline CDR1 is SGDLS and CDR2 is YYNGEE. This CDR3 has 15 amino acids. The CDR3 region is CASSLRSGEGYEQYF. The CDR3 DNA reads as TGTGCCAGCAGCCTGAGGAGCGGGGAAGGCTACGAGCAGTACTTC.

The genes are TRBV5-1 and TRBJ2-7, with D possibly being TRBD1 or TRBD2 (5 bases each). CDR1 and CDR2 from the germline V gene are SGHRS and YFSETQ. The V gene lost 4 bases and the J gene lost 5 bases, with 16 bases spanning the gap. The CDR3 loop spans 14 amino acids. Written as DNA, the CDR3 is TGCGCCAGCAGCCCCAACCTGGGGACCGACGAGCAGTACTTC. Its translation is CASSPNLGTDEQYF.

This chain joins TRBV20-1 and TRBJ2-3; D not resolved. Germline CDR1 DFQATT, CDR2 SNEGSKA (reference sequence). Trimming removed 5 bases at V and 1 base at J, with 1 base between. The CDR3 consists of 10 residues. CDR3: CSARTDTQYF. Written as DNA, the CDR3 is TGCAGTGCTCGCACAGATACGCAGTATTTT.

The gene calls are TRBV10-1 and TRBJ2-3, with D possibly TRBD1 on 7 matching bases. The germline V gene has CDR1 WNHNN and CDR2 SYGVQD (reference sequence). This CDR3 has 15 amino acids. Deletions cut 0 bases from V and 5 bases from J, with 12 bases between. The CDR3, as DNA: TGCGCCAGCAGTGAGTCCAGGGGGGACGTAGATACGCAGTATTTT. This encodes CASSESRGDVDTQYF.

The chain joins TRBV9 to TRBJ2-6; D gene ambiguous. CDR1 and CDR2 (germline): SGDLS, YYNGEE. The CDR3 is 15 residues long. V was shortened by 4 bases and J by 0 bases, with 8 bases between the two germline ends. CDR3 loop: CASSPTRSGANVLTF. The CDR3 bases are TGTGCCAGCAGCCCCACACGCTCTGGGGCCAACGTCCTGACTTTC.

This clone appeared many times. This chain joins TRBV6-6 and TRBJ1-1; D gene unclear. Trimming removed 2 bases from V and 4 bases from J, with 5 bases in between. This CDR3 has 12 amino acids. Per germline, CDR1 MNHNY and CDR2 SVGAGI (reference sequence). The CDR3 DNA sequence: TGTGCCAGCAGTTACGGTTCCACTGAAGCTTTCTTT. The encoded protein is CASSYGSTEAFF.

This chain connects TRBV11-2 to TRBJ2-5; 12 bases are shared with TRBD2. The junction had 12 bases not matched to a gene; V was cut back by 5 bases and J by 5 bases. CDR3 length: 17 residues. Germline lookup yields CDR1 SGHAT and CDR2 FQNNGV. CDR3 region: CASSPRTSGMREETQYF. As DNA, the CDR3 is TGTGCCAGCAGCCCCCGGACTAGCGGGATGAGGGAGGAGACCCAGTACTTC.